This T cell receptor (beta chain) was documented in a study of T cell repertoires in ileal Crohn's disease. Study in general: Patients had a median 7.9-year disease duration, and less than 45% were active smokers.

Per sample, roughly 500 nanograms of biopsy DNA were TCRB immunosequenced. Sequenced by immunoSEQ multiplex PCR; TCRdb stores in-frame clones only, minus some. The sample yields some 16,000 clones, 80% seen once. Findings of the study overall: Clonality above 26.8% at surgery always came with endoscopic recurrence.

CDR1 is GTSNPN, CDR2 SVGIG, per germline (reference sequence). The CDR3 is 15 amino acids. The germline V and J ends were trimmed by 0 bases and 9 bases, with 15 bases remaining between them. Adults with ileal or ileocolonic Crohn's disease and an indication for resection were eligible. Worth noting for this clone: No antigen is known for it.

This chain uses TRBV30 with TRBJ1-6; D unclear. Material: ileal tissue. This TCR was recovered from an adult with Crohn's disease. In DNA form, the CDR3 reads TGTGCCTGGAGTGTACTTTCACAGCCGACTTCACCCCTCCACTTT. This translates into CAWSVLSQPTSPLHF.